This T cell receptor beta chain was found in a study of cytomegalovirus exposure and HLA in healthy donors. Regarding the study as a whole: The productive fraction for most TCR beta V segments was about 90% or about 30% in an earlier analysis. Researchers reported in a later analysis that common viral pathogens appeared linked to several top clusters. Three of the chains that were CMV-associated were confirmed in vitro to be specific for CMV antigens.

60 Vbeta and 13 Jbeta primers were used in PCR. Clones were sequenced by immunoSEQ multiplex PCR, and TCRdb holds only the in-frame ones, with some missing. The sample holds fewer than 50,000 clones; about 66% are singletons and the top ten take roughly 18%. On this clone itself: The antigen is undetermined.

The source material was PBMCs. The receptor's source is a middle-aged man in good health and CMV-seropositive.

The CDR3 sequence is CASIAGTSGYNEQFF. The CDR3 DNA reads TGTGCCAGTATCGCCGGGACTAGCGGGTACAATGAGCAGTTCTTC. The chain links TRBV19 to TRBJ2-1; 12 bases match TRBD2. Per the germline V gene, CDR1 is LNHDA and CDR2 is SQIVND (reference sequence). CDR3 length equals 15 residues. V gave up 7 bases and J gave up 4 bases; unmatched junction bases: 5. The complete variable domain, with remaining parts taken from reference TRBV19 and TRBJ2-1, reads DGGITQSPKYLFRKEGQNVTLSCEQNLNHDAMYWYRQDPGQGLRLIYYSQIVNDFQKGDIAEGYSVSREKKESFPLTVTSAQKNPTAFYLCASIAGTSGYNEQFFGPGTRLTVL.